The 26 T cell receptor beta chains reported below all come from one sample, sequenced in a study of T cell responses to AZD1222 COVID-19 vaccine. Here immunoSEQ multiplex PCR was the method, and the copy in TCRdb shows in-frame clones only, minus some. Of approximately 170,000 clones in the sample, approximately 94% are singletons; the top ten hold under 6%. Specimen: peripheral blood, collected 28 days after the second AZD1222 dose. These receptors originate from an adult who received the AZD1222 COVID-19 vaccine.

The chain uses TRBV2 and TRBJ2-1; D is unresolved. V shed 8 bases and J shed 1 base, with 15 bases lying between them. CDR1 is SNHLY, CDR2 FYNNEI, per germline. The CDR3 extends over 15 amino acids. For the CDR3, the DNA is TGTGCCAGCGCGAAAACTGGTAATTCCTACAATGAGCAGTTCTTC. The encoded protein is CASAKTGNSYNEQFF. The full variable domain, with the rest looked up from reference TRBV2 and TRBJ2-1, is EPEVTQTPSHQVTQMGQEVILRCVPISNHLYFYWYRQILGQKVEFLVSFYNNEISEKSEIFDDQFSVERPDGSNFTLKIRSTKLEDSAMYFCASAKTGNSYNEQFFGPGTRLTVL.

The rearrangement joins TRBV5-1 to TRBJ1-4; a weak D match, TRBD1 (6 bases). Per the germline V gene, CDR1 is SGHRS and CDR2 is YFSETQ. The CDR3 runs to 16 residues. Deletions cut 4 bases from V and 7 bases from J, with 20 bases between. The CDR3 DNA is TGCGCCAGCAGCCTCAATGCCCAGGGGCCGGGTGAAAAACTGTTTTTT. Its translation: CASSLNAQGPGEKLFF.

This chain uses TRBV5-1 with TRBJ1-5; TRBD1 aligns across 8 bases. The CDR3 contains 15 residues. Germline CDR1 is SGHRS and CDR2 is YFSETQ. The junction had 8 bases not matched to a gene; V was cut back by 1 base and J by 8 bases. CDR3 sequence: CASSLLGRGLEPQHF. As DNA, the CDR3 is TGCGCCAGCAGCTTGTTGGGCAGGGGGCTGGAGCCCCAGCATTTT.

The V call is TRBV5-1, the J call TRBJ2-5; D is ambiguous. This CDR3 region has 14 residues. Germline V CDR1 and CDR2: SGHRS, YFSETQ. V was clipped by 7 bases and J by 0 bases, with 13 bases between them. In DNA form, the CDR3 reads TGCGCCAGCGGTGTTTTAGGTTACCAAGAGACCCAGTACTTC. Its translation: CASGVLGYQETQYF.

The V and J genes are TRBV6-5 and TRBJ2-3, with D possibly matching TRBD1 (5 bases). With 6 bases removed from V and 4 bases from J, the gap between germline ends came to 8 bases. CDR1 is MNHEY, CDR2 SVGAGI, per germline. The length of the CDR3 is 12 residues. CDR3 DNA sequence: TGTGCCAGCAGGGGGCCCGCAGATACGCAGTATTTT. This encodes CASRGPADTQYF.

The gene calls are TRBV5-1 and TRBJ2-5; D ambiguous. CDR3 length equals 15 residues. With 4 bases removed from V and 0 bases from J, the gap between germline ends came to 13 bases. Per germline, CDR1 SGHRS and CDR2 YFSETQ. For the CDR3, the DNA is TGCGCCAGCAGCCCGACCGAGACTTACCAAGAGACCCAGTACTTC. Amino acids: CASSPTETYQETQYF.

This clone has a handful of counts. The chain joins TRBV7-8 to TRBJ2-7; tentatively, D is TRBD2 (5 bases). The germline V gene encodes CDR1 SGHVS and CDR2 FQNEAQ. Trimming took 5 bases from V and 9 from J, leaving 14 bases between them. The CDR3 consists of 12 residues. This chain's CDR3 is CASSLGEGSQYF. CDR3 sequence (DNA): TGTGCCAGCAGCCTCGGCGAGGGTTCGCAGTACTTC. Combining the CDR3 with reference TRBV7-8 and TRBJ2-7 gives the whole variable domain GAGVSQSPRYKVAKRGQDVALRCDPISGHVSLFWYQQALGQGPEFLTYFQNEAQLDKSGLPSDRFFAERPEGSVSTLKIQRTQQEDSAVYLCASSLGEGSQYFGPGTRLTVT.

This chain joins TRBV3-1 (or the pseudogene TRBV3-2) and TRBJ2-7, with TRBD2 matching over 12 bases. The CDR3 is 16 residues long. V trimming: 3 bases; J trimming: 7 bases; junction bases outside the gene matches: 10. Germline values: CDR1 LGHDT, CDR2 YNNKEL (reference sequence). The CDR3 spells CASSQARLAGEGEQYF. In nucleotides, the CDR3 is TGTGCCAGCAGCCAGGCCCGACTAGCGGGAGAGGGTGAGCAGTACTTC.

The CDR3 spells CASSLGGGNTIYF. CDR3 in DNA: TGTGCCAGCAGTTTGGGAGGTGGAAACACCATATATTTT. The J gene is TRBJ1-3, the V gene TRBV12-3 or TRBV12-4; D unclear. CDR3 length equals 13 residues. V was clipped by 3 bases and J by 3 bases, with 6 bases between them.

This CDR3 reads CASSFSGMTYNEQFF. CDR3 DNA: TGTGCCAGCAGCTTCTCAGGGATGACCTACAATGAGCAGTTCTTC. This sequence joins TRBV7-9 and TRBJ2-1, with D possibly matching TRBD1 (5 bases). Trimming stripped 3 bases from V and 2 bases from J, with 11 bases between. In germline, CDR1 is SEHNR, CDR2 FQNEAQ (reference sequence). The length of the CDR3 is 15 residues.

This chain joins TRBV6-6 and TRBJ2-5, with D possibly TRBD2 on 5 matching bases. The CDR3 spans 11 residues. V gave up 5 bases and J gave up 8 bases, with 9 bases separating them. Per the germline V gene, CDR1 is MNHNY and CDR2 is SVGAGI (reference sequence). The DNA for the CDR3 is TGTGCCAGCAGTACCCGGGATACCCAGTACTTC. Translation: CASSTRDTQYF.

The J gene is TRBJ1-1, the V gene TRBV27; tentatively, D is TRBD1 (5 bases). Deletions cut 5 bases from V and 7 bases from J, with 8 bases between. The CDR3 runs to 11 residues. CDR1 MNHEY and CDR2 SMNVEV come from the germline V gene (reference sequence). The CDR3 loop reads CASSQGLEAFF. The CDR3 DNA sequence: TGTGCCAGCAGTCAGGGACTTGAAGCTTTCTTT.

The genes are TRBV30 and TRBJ2-3; 7 bases are shared with TRBD2. The CDR3 length is 14 residues. The V gene end was trimmed by 0 bases and the J gene end by 3 bases; junction bases not matched to a gene: 3. Germline CDR1 GTSNPN, CDR2 SVGIG (reference sequence). The CDR3, as DNA: TGTGCCTGGAGTGTTGGCGGGAGAACAGATACGCAGTATTTT. This gives the protein CAWSVGGRTDTQYF. Full variable domain (rest looked up from reference TRBV30 and TRBJ2-3): SQTIHQWPATLVQPVGSPLSLECTVEGTSNPNLYWYRQAAGRGLQLLFYSVGIGQISSEVPQNLSASRPQDRQFILSSKKLLLSDSGFYLCAWSVGGRTDTQYFGPGTRLTVL.

The CDR3 sequence: CASSLVTDYGYTF. The CDR3 region has the DNA TGTGCCAGCAGCTTGGTAACGGACTATGGCTACACCTTC. The chain is built from TRBV5-6 and TRBJ1-2, with D unresolved. Germline loops: CDR1 SGHDT, CDR2 YYEEEE. V gave up 0 bases and J gave up 3 bases, with 6 bases separating them. The length of the CDR3 is 13 residues.

Here the CDR3 DNA reads TGTGCCATCTCTGGCAGGGAAGCCGAGCAGTACTTC. It codes for CAISGREAEQYF. This chain links TRBV10-3 with TRBJ2-7; D perhaps matches TRBD1 (5 bases). Germline CDR1 is ENHRY and CDR2 is SYGVKD. Trimming took 8 bases from V and 6 from J, leaving 14 bases between them. The CDR3 spans 12 residues.

In its sample, this clone is large. The chain is built from TRBV5-1 and TRBJ2-7; no firm D call. The germline V gene encodes CDR1 SGHRS and CDR2 YFSETQ. CDR3 length equals 15 residues. Trimming removed 0 bases from V and 2 bases from J, with 12 bases in between. CDR3 residues: CASSLDGANPYEQYF. The CDR3 DNA reads TGCGCCAGCAGCTTGGATGGCGCCAACCCCTACGAGCAGTACTTC.

The chain couples TRBV7-9 to TRBJ1-2, with 9 bases identical to TRBD1. V lost 5 bases and J lost 7; bases outside the gene matches: 11. In germline, CDR1 is SEHNR, CDR2 FQNEAQ (reference sequence). The CDR3 loop spans 15 amino acids. The CDR3 region is CASSDHRGRYLGYTF. The CDR3 DNA reads as TGTGCCAGCAGCGACCACAGGGGGCGCTATCTTGGCTACACCTTC.

The gene calls are TRBV5-8 and TRBJ2-1; the match to TRBD1 covers 8 bases. Per germline, CDR1 SGHTS and CDR2 YDEGEE. The V and J ends lost 2 bases and 0 bases, in that order; junction bases with no gene match: 1. The CDR3 runs 15 residues. The CDR3, as DNA: TGTGCCAGCAGCTTCGGGACAGGCTCCTACAATGAGCAGTTCTTC. Residues: CASSFGTGSYNEQFF.

This clone showed up just once. The chain links TRBV5-1 to TRBJ2-6; the D gene is possibly TRBD1 (6 bases). The CDR3 covers 17 residues. Germline V lookup: CDR1 SGHRS, CDR2 YFSETQ. The germline V and J ends were trimmed by 5 bases and 0 bases, with 15 bases remaining between them. This CDR3 is CASRLKGQPSGANVLTF. DNA of the CDR3: TGCGCCAGCAGGCTAAAAGGACAGCCCTCTGGGGCCAACGTCCTGACTTTC.

The V and J genes are TRBV4-2 and TRBJ2-7; D not resolved. The CDR3 length is 17 residues. V lost 1 base and J 3 bases, leaving 19 bases between the germline ends. Germline V gene data show CDR1 as LGHNA and CDR2 as YNFKEQ. The CDR3 region is CASSQVPDSLGLYEQYF. The CDR3 DNA is TGTGCCAGCAGCCAAGTGCCAGACTCCCTGGGCCTCTACGAGCAGTACTTC.

The V gene is TRBV5-7, the J gene TRBJ2-1, with 9 positions matching TRBD2. TRBV5-7 is placed among ORFs of uncertain function. Losses at the gene ends were 0 bases for V and 7 bases for J; bases not matched to a gene: 11. This CDR3 is built from 17 residues. CDR3 DNA: TGTGCCAGCAGCTTGGGGAGCGGGAGGAACACCTCGAATGAGCAGTTCTTC. Translated: CASSLGSGRNTSNEQFF.

This rearrangement joins TRBV28 to TRBJ2-7; the match to TRBD2 covers 9 bases. V gave up 5 bases and J gave up 0 bases; unmatched junction bases: 5. This CDR3 spans 15 amino acids. The V gene's germline CDR1 is MDHEN and CDR2 SYDVKM. The CDR3 DNA is TGTGCCAGCAGTCGACTAGCGGCAAGCTCCTACGAGCAGTACTTC. Amino acid sequence: CASSRLAASSYEQYF.

This chain uses TRBV7-2 with TRBJ2-6; D gene unclear. CDR1 SGHTA and CDR2 FQGNSA come from the germline V gene. V lost 5 bases to trimming and J lost 2 bases, with 10 bases between them. The CDR3 sequence is 15 residues long. The chain's CDR3 is CASSIYSTGANVLTF. DNA of the CDR3: TGTGCCAGCAGCATCTACTCAACTGGGGCCAACGTCCTGACTTTC.

The genes are TRBV7-9 and TRBJ1-6; D gene uncertain. This CDR3 contains 14 residues. The germline CDR1 and CDR2 sequences are SEHNR and FQNEAQ (reference sequence). The V and J ends lost 2 bases and 8 bases respectively, with 10 bases between them. CDR3 residues: CASSLTFSDSPLHF. The CDR3 DNA follows: TGTGCCAGCAGCTTAACTTTTAGCGATTCACCCCTCCACTTT. Supplemented by reference TRBV7-9 and TRBJ1-6, the full variable domain reads DTGVSQNPRHKITKRGQNVTFRCDPISEHNRLYWYRQTLGQGPEFLTYFQNEAQLEKSRLLSDRFSAERPKGSFSTLEIQRTEQGDSAMYLCASSLTFSDSPLHFGNGTRLTVT.

V and J are TRBV7-6 and TRBJ2-5; TRBD2 matches at 7 bases. The CDR3 spans 15 residues. Germline CDR1 and CDR2: SGHVS and FNYEAQ. V lost 1 base to trimming and J lost 4 bases; unmatched junction nucleotides: 6. CDR3 sequence reads: CASSLEAGEGETQYF. For the CDR3, the DNA is TGTGCCAGCAGCTTAGAGGCGGGAGAGGGAGAGACCCAGTACTTC.

This chain uses TRBV3-1 (or the pseudogene TRBV3-2) with TRBJ2-7; D is ambiguous. CDR3 length: 13 amino acids. The germline CDR1 and CDR2 sequences are LGHDT and YNNKEL (reference sequence). Deletions cut 4 bases from V and 3 bases from J, with 10 bases between. The CDR3 is CASSPRTGYEQYF. Written as DNA, the CDR3 is TGTGCCAGCAGCCCCCGGACCGGCTACGAGCAGTACTTC.